Listed below are T cell receptor beta chains from one sample, sequenced in a study of blood T cell repertoires in COVID-19. The data were produced by immunoSEQ multiplex PCR, yet TCRdb's version contains in-frame clones alone and is incomplete. The sample has tens of thousands of clones, 60% to 80% seen once. Sequencing was performed on peripheral blood. The receptors come from a woman between 65 and 79 years old with acute or convalescent COVID-19. Both conserved end residues are part of each CDR3. Fields, in order: J gene, clone size, V gene, D gene, CDR3 DNA, CDR3 protein. A D gene is named only where the DNA matches it firmly. Where a row states a size, it is once, few, many or the class of an expanded clone; other rows omit it.

J: TRBJ1-4; size: once; V: TRBV28; D: .; DNA: TGTGCCAGCAGGCCAACGGTTTCAACTGAGCCTAATGAAAAACTGTTTTTT; CDR3: CASRPTVSTEPNEKLFF
J: TRBJ2-5; size: once; V: TRBV5-4; D: TRBD2; DNA: TGTGCCACCGGAGCGGGGGTAGAGACCCAGTACTTC; CDR3: CATGAGVETQYF
J: TRBJ1-2; size: few; V: TRBV6-5; D: TRBD1; DNA: TGTGCCAGCAGTTACTCGGACAGGGGAGGTGGCTACACCTTC; CDR3: CASSYSDRGGGYTF
J: TRBJ1-2; size: .; V: TRBV5-6; D: .; DNA: TGTGCCAGCAGCTTGGAACAGGCTTGGAGGGGCTATGGCTACACCTTC; CDR3: CASSLEQAWRGYGYTF
J: TRBJ1-5; size: few; V: TRBV5-4; D: .; DNA: TGTGCCAGCAGCTTAGACCCCGGGAGCAATCAGCCCCAGCATTTT; CDR3: CASSLDPGSNQPQHF
J: TRBJ1-5; size: .; V: TRBV6-5; D: .; DNA: TGTGCCAGCAGGGGGCTTTACAATCAGCCCCAGCATTTT; CDR3: CASRGLYNQPQHF
J: TRBJ2-3; size: .; V: TRBV5-1; D: TRBD1; DNA: TGCGCCAGCAGCTTGGAGGGGACAGGCCGCCGCACAGATACGCAGTATTTT; CDR3: CASSLEGTGRRTDTQYF
J: TRBJ1-2; size: .; V: TRBV4-3; D: .; DNA: TGCGCCAGCAGCCCGGGTGGACAGTATGGCTACACCTTC; CDR3: CASSPGGQYGYTF
J: TRBJ2-2; size: .; V: TRBV7-8; D: .; DNA: TGTGCCAGCAAGGTGGGCTACACCGGGGAGCTGTTTTTT; CDR3: CASKVGYTGELFF
J: TRBJ1-4; size: .; V: TRBV18; D: .; DNA: TGTGCCAGCTCACCAAAGAATACGGGGGGCGATAATGAAAAACTGTTTTTT; CDR3: CASSPKNTGGDNEKLFF
J: TRBJ1-6; size: .; V: TRBV4-3; D: .; DNA: TGCGCCAGCAGCCAAGAGGGAGGGGATAATTCACCCCTCCACTTT; CDR3: CASSQEGGDNSPLHF
J: TRBJ1-1; size: .; V: TRBV19; D: .; DNA: TGTGCCAGTAGTATAGCACTCCACGGAGGGGCGAGCACTGAAGCTTTCTTT; CDR3: CASSIALHGGASTEAFF
J: TRBJ1-5; size: .; V: TRBV6-1; D: TRBD1; DNA: TGTGCCAGCAGTGAAGGCCTAGCCGGGACAGGGGTTATCCAGCCCCAGCATTTT; CDR3: CASSEGLAGTGVIQPQHF
J: TRBJ1-3; size: .; V: TRBV23-1; D: .; DNA: TGCGCCAGCAGTCTGAGCCGGGAGGCGGCTGGAAACACCATATATTTT; CDR3: CASSLSREAAGNTIYF
J: TRBJ2-2; size: few; V: TRBV7-2; D: .; DNA: TGTGCCAGCAGCTTAGTAAGAGTGCGGGGAAGGAACACCGGGGAGCTGTTTTTT; CDR3: CASSLVRVRGRNTGELFF
J: TRBJ1-5; size: .; V: TRBV28; D: .; DNA: TGTGCCAGCAGCCAAGAGCAGTACTATAGCAATCAGCCCCAGCATTTT; CDR3: CASSQEQYYSNQPQHF
J: TRBJ1-6; size: .; V: TRBV24-1; D: .; DNA: TGTGCCACCAGTGATACCGGTTATGGTTCACCCCTCCACTTT; CDR3: CATSDTGYGSPLHF
J: TRBJ1-2; size: .; V: TRBV19; D: TRBD1; DNA: TGTGCCAGTACACAGACAGGGTATGGCTACACCTTC; CDR3: CASTQTGYGYTF
J: TRBJ2-2; size: .; V: TRBV4-1; D: TRBD2; DNA: TGCGCCAGCAGCCAACTACTAGCGGGAGTTCACACCGGGGAGCTGTTTTTT; CDR3: CASSQLLAGVHTGELFF
J: TRBJ2-1; size: .; V: TRBV7-7; D: TRBD1; DNA: TGTGCTAGCAGCCCCACAGGACAGGGCCGACACAATGAGCAGTTCTTC; CDR3: CASSPTGQGRHNEQFF
J: TRBJ2-1; size: .; V: TRBV6-5; D: TRBD2; DNA: TGTGCCAGCAGACCTCACGGCGGGAGTGGGGAGTTCTTC; CDR3: CASRPHGGSGEFF
J: TRBJ2-4; size: .; V: TRBV28; D: TRBD1; DNA: TGTGCCAGCAGGGGACAGGGTGCGACCAAAAACATTCAGTACTTC; CDR3: CASRGQGATKNIQYF
J: TRBJ2-1; size: once; V: TRBV20-1; D: .; DNA: TGCAGTGCTGGGGCCTCAATGGTCTCGTTCTTC; CDR3: CSAGASMVSFF
J: TRBJ2-7; size: .; V: TRBV14; D: TRBD1; DNA: TGTGCCAGCAGCCAGTGGACAGGGGACTACTACGAGCAGTACTTC; CDR3: CASSQWTGDYYEQYF
J: TRBJ1-6; size: .; V: TRBV6-1; D: .; DNA: TGTGCCAGCAGTGAATCCCAGGGCACACTCCTCCACTTT; CDR3: CASSESQGTLLHF
J: TRBJ2-1; size: .; V: TRBV3-1/TRBV3-2; D: .; DNA: TGTGCCAGCAGCCAAGGGGTCGGGGGGCCTTACAATGAGCAGTTCTTC; CDR3: CASSQGVGGPYNEQFF
J: TRBJ2-1; size: .; V: TRBV15; D: .; DNA: TGTGCCACCAGCCACAAGGGGGGGAGGGCCCTCTACAATGAGCAGTTCTTC; CDR3: CATSHKGGRALYNEQFF
J: TRBJ2-3; size: .; V: TRBV19; D: .; DNA: TGTGCCAGTAGTTTATCGACAGGCACAGATACGCAGTATTTT; CDR3: CASSLSTGTDTQYF
J: TRBJ2-3; size: .; V: TRBV11-2; D: .; DNA: TGTGCCAGCAGCTCTGGGGGGATCACAGATACGCAGTATTTT; CDR3: CASSSGGITDTQYF
J: TRBJ2-7; size: .; V: TRBV29-1; D: TRBD2; DNA: TGCAGCGTTGAGGGGGGGGGTGGAGGCCCGTACGAGCAGTACTTC; CDR3: CSVEGGGGGPYEQYF
J: TRBJ1-5; size: .; V: TRBV7-9; D: TRBD1; DNA: TGTGCCAGCAGCCCCGGACAGGTTTATCAGCCCCAGCATTTT; CDR3: CASSPGQVYQPQHF
J: TRBJ2-5; size: once; V: TRBV7-9; D: .; DNA: TGTGCCAGCAGCACCAACCGTGCTAGCGTGGAAGAGACCCAGTACTTC; CDR3: CASSTNRASVEETQYF
J: TRBJ2-7; size: .; V: TRBV9; D: TRBD1; DNA: TGTGCCAGCAGCGGAAGGACAGGGGCCTACGAGCAGTACTTC; CDR3: CASSGRTGAYEQYF
J: TRBJ2-7; size: .; V: TRBV3-1/TRBV3-2; D: .; DNA: TGTGCCAGCAGCCAGGCAGCTAGCTCCTACGAGCAGTACTTC; CDR3: CASSQAASSYEQYF
J: TRBJ2-3; size: .; V: TRBV9; D: .; DNA: TGTGCCAGCAGCGTAGATGGGCGCACAGATACGCAGTATTTT; CDR3: CASSVDGRTDTQYF
J: TRBJ2-2; size: .; V: TRBV6-5; D: TRBD1; DNA: TGTGCCAGCAGAGGGACAGGAGCGAACACCGGGGAGCTGTTTTTT; CDR3: CASRGTGANTGELFF
J: TRBJ1-2; size: .; V: TRBV24-1; D: .; DNA: TGTGCCACCAGTGACCAGCGTTATGGCTACACCTTC; CDR3: CATSDQRYGYTF
J: TRBJ2-3; size: .; V: TRBV4-3; D: .; DNA: TGCGCCAGCAGCCAAGATCAGAGGGATGAGATAGATACGCAGTATTTT; CDR3: CASSQDQRDEIDTQYF
J: TRBJ1-5; size: .; V: TRBV27; D: TRBD1; DNA: TGTGCCAGCCATCCGGGACAGGGAAGGGATCAGCCCCAGCATTTT; CDR3: CASHPGQGRDQPQHF
J: TRBJ2-1; size: .; V: TRBV7-9; D: TRBD1; DNA: TGTGCCAGCAGCCGTAGAGGGACAGGGGACAATGAGCAGTTCTTC; CDR3: CASSRRGTGDNEQFF
J: TRBJ2-2; size: medium-sized; V: TRBV6-4; D: .; DNA: TGTGCCAGCAGTGCTGGCTCGAACACCGGGGAGCTGTTTTTT; CDR3: CASSAGSNTGELFF
J: TRBJ2-3; size: .; V: TRBV7-2; D: TRBD2; DNA: TGTGCCAGCAGTCGATGGACTAGCGGGGGGGCGAGAGATACGCAGTATTTT; CDR3: CASSRWTSGGARDTQYF